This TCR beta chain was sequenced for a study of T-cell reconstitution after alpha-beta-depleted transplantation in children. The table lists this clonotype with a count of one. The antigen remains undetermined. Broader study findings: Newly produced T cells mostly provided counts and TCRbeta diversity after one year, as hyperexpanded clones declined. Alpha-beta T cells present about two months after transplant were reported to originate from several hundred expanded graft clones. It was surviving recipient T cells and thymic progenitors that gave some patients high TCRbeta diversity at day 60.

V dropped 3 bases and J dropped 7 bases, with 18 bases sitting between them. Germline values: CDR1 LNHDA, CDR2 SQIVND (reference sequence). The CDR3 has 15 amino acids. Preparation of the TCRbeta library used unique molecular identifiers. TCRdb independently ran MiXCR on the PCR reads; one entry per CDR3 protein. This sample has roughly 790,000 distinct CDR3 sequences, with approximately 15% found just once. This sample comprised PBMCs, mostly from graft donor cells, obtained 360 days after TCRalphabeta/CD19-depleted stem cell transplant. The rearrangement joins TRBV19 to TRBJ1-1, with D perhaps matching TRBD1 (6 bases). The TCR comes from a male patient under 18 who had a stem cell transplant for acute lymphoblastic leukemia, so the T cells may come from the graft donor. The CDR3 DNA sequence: TGTGCCAGTAGTATCCGGTTTTCAGGGGTTGGTGAAGCTTTCTTT. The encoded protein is CASSIRFSGVGEAFF. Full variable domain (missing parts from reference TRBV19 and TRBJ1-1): DGGITQSPKYLFRKEGQNVTLSCEQNLNHDAMYWYRQDPGQGLRLIYYSQIVNDFQKGDIAEGYSVSREKKESFPLTVTSAQKNPTAFYLCASSIRFSGVGEAFFGQGTRLTVV.